What follows describes a single TCR beta chain. This entry comes from a study of blood T cell repertoires in COVID-19. As for the study in general: Samples representing acute and convalescent COVID-19 were sourced from the United States, Italy and Spain. In each case, the material was cDNA or gDNA derived from T cells, B-cell-depleted T cells, or PBMCs.

Original methodology: By means of reference gene primer amplification, nucleated cell counts were estimated. The data were produced by immunoSEQ multiplex PCR, yet TCRdb's version contains in-frame clones alone and is incomplete. That table is the source of V, J and clone size, and D and trimming were worked out from the DNA. The sample contains about 130,000 clones, around 83% of which appear only once. The CDR3 contains 15 residues. The V gene's germline CDR1 is SGHRS and CDR2 YFSETQ. The V gene lost 2 bases and the J gene lost 2 bases, with 13 bases spanning the gap. The sequencing sample was made of peripheral blood. The J gene is TRBJ1-2, the V gene TRBV5-1; possible D gene TRBD1, 5 bases. The origin of this receptor is an elderly woman with acute or convalescent COVID-19. CDR3 region: CASSFTGSANYGYTF. The CDR3 nucleotides read TGCGCCAGCAGCTTTACAGGTTCAGCCAACTATGGCTACACCTTC.